This T cell receptor beta chain was obtained from a study of blood T cell repertoires in COVID-19. At the level of the study: Researchers got acute and convalescent COVID-19 samples from the United States, Italy and Spain. T cells, B-cell-depleted T cells, or PBMCs supplied cDNA or gDNA.

Under the authors' procedure: Counts of nucleated cells, estimated from reference gene primer amplification, were obtained. The assay was immunoSEQ multiplex PCR, and TCRdb's table has in-frame clones only and misses some. V, J and clone size derive from that table, while D and trimming were established from the DNA sequence. The sample has approximately 150,000 clones; roughly 80% are singletons. Specimen: peripheral blood. The receptor was isolated from a man aged 45-60 years with active or convalescent COVID-19.

The chain's CDR3 is CASSRVERSQETQYF. CDR3 in DNA: TGCGCCAGCAGCCGAGTTGAGCGGAGTCAAGAGACCCAGTACTTC. This rearrangement joins TRBV4-1 to TRBJ2-5; maybe TRBD2 (5 bases). This CDR3 contains 15 residues. Germline CDR1 and CDR2: MGHRA and YSYEKL. Between the trimmed V and J ends, which lost 4 bases and 2 bases, there was a span of 14 bases.